Shown below are 20 T cell receptor beta chains from a single sample sequenced in a study of shared clonotypes between healthy human individuals. Generated by immunoSEQ multiplex PCR, the TCRdb table keeps only in-frame clones and is missing some. The sample includes millions of clones, just over 90% of them seen just once. Input material: naive CD4+ T cells sorted from blood. Documented subset: CD45RA+ positively selected. All receptors come from a man younger than 35 in good health.

The chain uses TRBV7-2 and TRBJ2-7; D not resolved. The CDR3 sequence is 14 residues long. CDR1 is SGHTA and CDR2 is FQGNSA in the germline V gene. Deletions cut 2 bases from V and 4 bases from J, with 12 bases between. The CDR3 spells CASSLTRQGYEQYF. CDR3 DNA: TGTGCCAGCAGCTTAACACGACAAGGGTACGAGCAGTACTTC. Full variable domain (outside the CDR3, taken from reference TRBV7-2 and TRBJ2-7): GAGVSQSPSNKVTEKGKDVELRCDPISGHTALYWYRQSLGQGLEFLIYFQGNSAPDKSGLPSDRFSAERTGGSVSTLTIQRTQQEDSAVYLCASSLTRQGYEQYFGPGTRLTVT.

CDR3 amino acids: CSVAQRGDGEAQYF. CDR3 DNA sequence: TGCAGCGTAGCCCAAAGGGGGGACGGGGAGGCCCAGTACTTC. The genes are TRBV29-1 and TRBJ2-5, with D possibly called TRBD1 or TRBD2 (6 bases each). The CDR3 runs 14 residues. Looked up from germline, CDR1 is SQVTM and CDR2 is ANQGSEA. Trimming took off 6 bases at V and 9 bases at J, with 23 bases between the two ends.

The rearrangement joins TRBV7-2 to TRBJ1-4, with 9 nucleotides matching TRBD1. Germline CDR1 and CDR2: SGHTA and FQGNSA. The CDR3 length is 15 residues. The J segment lost 5 bases and the V segment lost 4 bases, leaving 5 bases of the junction unmatched. The CDR3 DNA is TGTGCCAGCAGCTCACAGGGGGCCGTAAATGAAAAACTGTTTTTT. This sequence encodes CASSSQGAVNEKLFF.

The chain is built from TRBV5-1 and TRBJ1-2; D remains ambiguous. This CDR3 is 13 amino acids long. Deletions cut 4 bases from V and 8 bases from J, with 15 bases between. Germline lookup yields CDR1 SGHRS and CDR2 YFSETQ. The CDR3 DNA sequence: TGCGCCAGCAGCCCCGAGTCCCCAAAAGGCTACACCTTC. This codes for CASSPESPKGYTF. The whole variable domain, remainder taken from reference TRBV5-1 and TRBJ1-2, is KAGVTQTPRYLIKTRGQQVTLSCSPISGHRSVSWYQQTPGQGLQFLFEYFSETQRNKGNFPGRFSGRQFSNSRSEMNVSTLELGDSALYLCASSPESPKGYTFGSGTRLTVV.

V usage is TRBV6-5 and J usage is TRBJ1-2, with 7 bases matching TRBD1. Unmatched junction bases numbered 10, after V lost 5 bases and J lost 4 bases. Germline CDR1 MNHEY, CDR2 SVGAGI. The CDR3 is 15 amino acids. The CDR3 DNA sequence: TGTGCCAGCAGTAGAGCGACAGGGTTCGCCTATGGCTACACCTTC. Its protein is CASSRATGFAYGYTF.

This clone showed up just once. This rearrangement joins TRBV6-4 to TRBJ2-1; TRBD2 matches 9 bases. Germline V CDR1 and CDR2: MRHNA, SNTAGT. J was trimmed by 4 bases and V by 3 bases; bases with no gene match: 7. The CDR3 length is 16 residues. CDR3 sequence: CASSETGGGAYNEQFF. CDR3 bases: TGTGCCAGCAGTGAGACTGGCGGGGGGGCATACAATGAGCAGTTCTTC.

The V gene is TRBV10-1, the J gene TRBJ2-7; D might be TRBD1 (5 bases). The CDR3 is made up of 17 amino acids. Looked up from germline, CDR1 is WNHNN and CDR2 is SYGVQD (reference sequence). The V end lost 0 bases, the J end lost 3 bases, and 18 bases lay between the germline ends. CDR3 DNA sequence: TGCGCCAGCAGTGAGTCGAGGCGCAGGGTCCCCTACTACGAGCAGTACTTC. Translated, it gives CASSESRRRVPYYEQYF.

This sequence joins TRBV30 and TRBJ2-3; D is unclear. The V end was cut by 0 bases, the J end by 8 bases, with 9 bases between. The CDR3 has 12 amino acids. CDR1 and CDR2 (germline): GTSNPN, SVGIG (reference sequence). In DNA, the CDR3 is TGTGCCTGGAGTGTTGGAGCTGGTACGCAGTATTTT. Residues: CAWSVGAGTQYF.

The chain has TRBV6-1 and TRBJ2-1; 8 bases fit TRBD1. Trimming at V came to 2 bases and at J to 6 bases, leaving 6 bases not matched to a gene. Germline lookup yields CDR1 MNHNS and CDR2 SASEGT. The CDR3 spans 15 residues. In nucleotides, the CDR3 is TGTGCCAGCAGTGAATCTTGGACAGGGCCCAATGAGCAGTTCTTC. It yields the protein CASSESWTGPNEQFF.

A word on this clone: Additional DNA sequences in this sample encode the identical CDR3. This chain joins TRBV2 and TRBJ2-7, with D unresolved. Germline V gives CDR1 SNHLY, CDR2 FYNNEI. There are 13 residues in the CDR3. V lost 1 base and J 3 bases, leaving 7 bases between the germline ends. The CDR3 is CASSEGRVYEQYF. Written as DNA, the CDR3 is TGTGCCAGCAGTGAAGGTCGGGTCTACGAGCAGTACTTC.

This clone was seen a few times. The chain is built from TRBV28 and TRBJ1-5; 8 positions agree with TRBD1. The CDR3 loop spans 15 amino acids. From germline, CDR1 is MDHEN and CDR2 SYDVKM. The V gene end was trimmed by 3 bases and the J gene end by 5 bases; junction bases not matched to a gene: 6. The CDR3 region is CASSFPDRDYQPQHF. CDR3 bases: TGTGCCAGCAGTTTCCCGGACAGGGACTATCAGCCCCAGCATTTT. The whole variable domain, remainder taken from reference TRBV28 and TRBJ1-5, is DVKVTQSSRYLVKRTGEKVFLECVQDMDHENMFWYRQDPGLGLRLIYFSYDVKMKEKGDIPEGYSVSREKKERFSLILESASTNQTSMYLCASSFPDRDYQPQHFGDGTRLSIL.

Only one count was recorded for this clone. The chain carries TRBV6-5 and TRBJ1-5; D possibly corresponds to TRBD1 (6 bases). There are 16 residues in the CDR3. V lost 0 bases, J lost 1 base, and 10 bases lay in between. Germline V gene lookup returns CDR1 MNHEY and CDR2 SVGAGI. CDR3 coding DNA: TGTGCCAGCAGTTACTCATTCACAGGGAGCAATCAGCCCCAGCATTTT. It specifies CASSYSFTGSNQPQHF.

The chain recombines TRBV27 with TRBJ1-6, with 8 nucleotides matching TRBD1. The germline CDR1 and CDR2 sequences are MNHEY and SMNVEV (reference sequence). J was trimmed by 7 bases and V by 9 bases; bases with no gene match: 14. The CDR3 runs to 16 residues. CDR3 residues: CASQDRVVIWNSPLHF. CDR3 in DNA: TGTGCCAGTCAGGACAGGGTGGTAATATGGAATTCACCCCTCCACTTT.

V and J are TRBV29-1 and TRBJ1-2, with a tentative D call TRBD1 (5 bases). Trimming stripped 6 bases from V and 8 bases from J, with 13 bases between. The V gene's germline CDR1 is SQVTM and CDR2 ANQGSEA. CDR3 length: 11 amino acids. The CDR3 is CSVLGAPGYTF. The CDR3 DNA follows: TGCAGCGTCCTAGGGGCGCCAGGCTACACCTTC.

V and J are TRBV10-3 and TRBJ2-5; 9 nucleotides agree with TRBD1. The J call may be in error: the DNA end matches TRBJ2-7 better. CDR3 length: 12 amino acids. Germline loops: CDR1 ENHRY, CDR2 SYGVKD. DNA of the CDR3: TGTGCCATCAGTGGGACAGGGGACGAGCAGTACTTC. This gives the protein CAISGTGDEQYF.

Points on this clone: The same CDR3 also results from other DNA sequences found in this sample. The rearrangement links TRBV5-1 to TRBJ1-2; 7 bases match TRBD1. Germline V lookup: CDR1 SGHRS, CDR2 YFSETQ. This CDR3 is built from 15 residues. The V segment lost 5 bases and the J segment 0 bases; nucleotides outside the gene matches: 7. DNA for the CDR3: TGCGCCAGCAGTTCTAGGACAGGAGCTAACTATGGCTACACCTTC. This encodes CASSSRTGANYGYTF.

A few counts support this clone. This chain joins TRBV2 and TRBJ2-2, with 7 positions matching TRBD1. The CDR3 extends over 15 amino acids. Unmatched junction bases numbered 1, after V lost 2 bases and J lost 1 base. Germline CDR1 SNHLY, CDR2 FYNNEI. The CDR3 region has the DNA TGTGCCAGCAGTGAAAGGACAGGGAACACCGGGGAGCTGTTTTTT. As protein: CASSERTGNTGELFF.

J is TRBJ2-7 and V is TRBV19; TRBD1 matches 7 bases. Germline CDR1 LNHDA, CDR2 SQIVND (reference sequence). V shed 4 bases and J 6 bases; nucleotides not matched to a gene: 6. This CDR3 has 13 residues. The CDR3 DNA sequence: TGTGCCAGTAGTAGCCACAGGGGAACCGAGCAGTACTTC. Translated, it gives CASSSHRGTEQYF.

This chain connects TRBV11-2 to TRBJ2-1, with D possibly being TRBD1 (6 bases). Germline V gene sequence: CDR1 SGHAT, CDR2 FQNNGV. This CDR3 has 14 residues. V lost 4 bases and J lost 8, with 15 bases in between. CDR3 loop: CASSSNRVIDEQFF. Written as DNA, the CDR3 is TGTGCCAGCAGCTCCAACAGGGTAATCGATGAGCAGTTCTTC. The entire variable domain, with the rest obtained from reference TRBV11-2 and TRBJ2-1, is as follows: EAGVAQSPRYKIIEKRQSVAFWCNPISGHATLYWYQQILGQGPKLLIQFQNNGVVDDSQLPKDRFSAERLKGVDSTLKIQPAKLEDSAVYLCASSSNRVIDEQFFGPGTRLTVL.

The chain recombines TRBV5-1 with TRBJ2-2, with TRBD1 identical over 8 bases. Trimming removed 2 bases from V and 5 bases from J; junction bases left unmatched: 5. The length of the CDR3 is 15 residues. Germline CDR1 is SGHRS and CDR2 is YFSETQ. The CDR3 DNA sequence: TGCGCCAGCAGCTTACGGACAGGGTTAACCGGGGAGCTGTTTTTT. Its translation is CASSLRTGLTGELFF.